The present T cell receptor beta chain was sequenced within a study of T-cell reconstitution after alpha-beta-depleted transplantation in children. Study-level results: Two months or so post-transplant, alpha-beta T cells reportedly derived from several hundred expanded graft clones.

The V segment lost 2 bases and the J segment 5 bases; nucleotides outside the gene matches: 8. The CDR3 spans 17 residues. Germline V gene data show CDR1 as SGHNT and CDR2 as YYREEE (reference sequence). Points on this clonotype: The antigen is undetermined.

It was with unique molecular identifiers that the TCRbeta library was prepared. TCRdb fed the PCR reads into MiXCR, producing one record per CDR3 protein. Here the sample spans 75,000 to 80,000 distinct CDR3 sequences, over 15% being singletons. V gene TRBV5-4 combines with J gene TRBJ2-2; the match to TRBD2 covers 11 bases. The material sequenced was PBMCs, mostly from graft donor cells, taken 360 days after TCRalphabeta/CD19-depleted stem cell transplant. This TCR came from a male patient aged 2 to 9 who had a stem cell transplant for acute lymphoblastic leukemia, so the T cells may come from the graft donor. The CDR3 is CASSFGASGRRTGELFF. The CDR3 DNA reads TGTGCCAGCAGCTTCGGTGCTAGCGGGAGGAGGACCGGGGAGCTGTTTTTT.